These T cell receptor beta chains were read from a single sample in a study of shared clonotypes between healthy human individuals. Assay used: immunoSEQ multiplex PCR; TCRdb lists only in-frame clones, some missing. Of 1.5 million to 1.9 million clones in the sample, 95% to 99% were seen once. Sequenced input: naive CD4+ T cells sorted from blood. All receptors derive from a man in his thirties or forties in good health. CDR3s leave out the opening cysteine and the closing phenylalanine or tryptophan. Clone sizes are given selectively: once, few, many, or a class where the clone is expanded.

j_gene: TRBJ1-3
v_gene: TRBV29-1
abundance: -
CDR3aa: SVSDSLGNTIY

j_gene: TRBJ2-7
v_gene: TRBV6-1
abundance: -
CDR3aa: ASSEAGGSYYEQY

j_gene: TRBJ2-7
v_gene: TRBV27
abundance: -
CDR3aa: ASSLRSNLPYEQY

j_gene: TRBJ2-1
v_gene: TRBV5-4
abundance: -
CDR3aa: ASSLEGLRGESYNEQF

j_gene: TRBJ2-2
v_gene: TRBV19
abundance: -
CDR3aa: ASSIDRRYTGELF

j_gene: TRBJ2-7
v_gene: TRBV29-1
abundance: -
CDR3aa: SVEASGRAIYEQY

j_gene: TRBJ1-2
v_gene: TRBV4-3
abundance: -
CDR3aa: ASSQESREANYGYT

j_gene: TRBJ2-7
v_gene: TRBV10-3
abundance: -
CDR3aa: AISDLDRAAYEQY

j_gene: TRBJ2-7
v_gene: TRBV4-1
abundance: -
CDR3aa: ASSQVGRRNEQY

j_gene: TRBJ2-1
v_gene: TRBV5-1
abundance: -
CDR3aa: ASSLIGRAVNEQF

j_gene: TRBJ2-1
v_gene: TRBV29-1
abundance: once
CDR3aa: SVESAEPGSYNEQF